The 10 T cell receptor beta chains below were found in one sample sequenced in a study of blood T cell repertoires in COVID-19. Clones were read by immunoSEQ multiplex PCR, and TCRdb kept only the in-frame ones, dropping some. The sample has a few hundred thousand clones, about 86% seen once. Sequencing input: peripheral blood. These receptors all come from a man aged 45-60 years with active or convalescent COVID-19.

The rearrangement uses TRBV19 and TRBJ1-5; 9 nucleotides agree with TRBD1. CDR1 is LNHDA and CDR2 is SQIVND in the germline V gene (reference sequence). After removal of 4 bases from V and 4 bases from J, the junction contained 8 bases not matched to a gene. The CDR3 is 16 residues long. CDR3 sequence reads: CASSTDRGMRNQPQHF. CDR3 bases: TGTGCCAGTAGTACCGACAGGGGGATGAGGAATCAGCCCCAGCATTTT.

The CDR3 reads CASSYETGVAGANVLTF. CDR3 sequence (DNA): TGTGCCAGCAGTTACGAGACAGGGGTGGCTGGGGCCAACGTCCTGACTTTC. The chain has TRBV6-2 or TRBV6-3 and TRBJ2-6; the match to TRBD1 covers 8 bases. Germline V lookup: CDR1 MNHEY, CDR2 SVGEGT. After removal of 2 bases from V and 2 bases from J, the junction contained 5 bases not matched to a gene. The CDR3 is made up of 17 amino acids.

The rearrangement joins TRBV3-1 (or the pseudogene TRBV3-2) to TRBJ1-4; 7 bases fit TRBD1. The germline gives CDR1 LGHDT, CDR2 YNNKEL (reference sequence). After removal of 4 bases from V and 8 bases from J, the junction contained 4 bases not matched to a gene. CDR3 length: 13 residues. CDR3 residues: CASSRYRGEKLFF. The CDR3 nucleotides are TGTGCCAGCAGCCGGTACAGGGGAGAAAAACTGTTTTTT.

The chain employs TRBV19 and TRBJ2-6; TRBD2 matches 10 bases. With V trimmed by 7 bases and J by 3 bases, 6 bases remained unmatched. Germline-derived CDR1 and CDR2 are LNHDA and SQIVND (reference sequence). The CDR3 spans 16 residues. The CDR3 here is CASMSGGAGGANVLTF. CDR3 coding DNA: TGTGCCAGTATGAGCGGGGGGGCCGGTGGGGCCAACGTCCTGACTTTC.

With regard to this clone: Different DNA sequences within this sample yield the same CDR3. The rearrangement links TRBV27 to TRBJ1-6; a weak D match, TRBD1 (5 bases). The CDR3 contains 15 residues. In germline, CDR1 is MNHEY, CDR2 SMNVEV (reference sequence). V was shortened by 3 bases and J by 4 bases, with 10 bases between the two germline ends. The CDR3: CASSLAGFYNSPLHF. DNA for the CDR3: TGTGCCAGCAGTTTGGCAGGGTTTTATAATTCACCCCTCCACTTT.

The V call is TRBV5-4, the J call TRBJ2-7, with D possibly TRBD1 on 5 matching bases. The V gene's germline CDR1 is SGHNT and CDR2 YYREEE (reference sequence). The CDR3 covers 14 residues. V was clipped by 1 base and J by 2 bases, with 10 bases between them. CDR3 amino acids: CASSLNQGAYEQYF. The CDR3 region has the DNA TGTGCCAGCAGCTTGAACCAAGGGGCCTACGAGCAGTACTTC.

The V gene is TRBV7-2, the J gene TRBJ2-3; D unresolved. CDR1 is SGHTA and CDR2 is FQGNSA in the germline V gene. This CDR3 comprises 13 residues. The V end lost 6 bases, the J end lost 0 bases, and 7 bases lay between the germline ends. CDR3 loop: CASRRPSTDTQYF. CDR3 nucleotide sequence: TGTGCCAGCAGGAGGCCTAGCACAGATACGCAGTATTTT.

The genes are TRBV30 and TRBJ2-1, with D unresolved. Germline V gene lookup returns CDR1 GTSNPN and CDR2 SVGIG (reference sequence). The CDR3 is 11 residues long. V gave up 3 bases and J gave up 6 bases, with 6 bases separating them. The CDR3 is CAWRRVNEQFF. The CDR3 coding sequence is TGTGCCTGGAGGCGAGTCAATGAGCAGTTCTTC.

The chain couples TRBV7-2 to TRBJ1-3; TRBD1 agrees at 9 bases. J gave up 4 bases and V 5 bases, and 6 bases lay outside the gene matches. Germline V gene sequence: CDR1 SGHTA, CDR2 FQGNSA. The CDR3 consists of 15 residues. CDR3 in amino acids: CASSRDRDTGNTIYF. The CDR3 bases are TGTGCCAGCAGCAGGGACAGGGATACGGGAAACACCATATATTTT.

V is TRBV24-1 and J is TRBJ2-3; 12 nucleotides align to TRBD1. From germline, CDR1 is KGHDR and CDR2 SFDVKD. V was pared by 2 bases and J by 8 bases, with 4 bases of the junction left unmatched. The CDR3 length is 15 residues. CDR3 residues: CATSDSGQGAGTQYF. As DNA, the CDR3 is TGTGCCACCAGTGATTCGGGACAGGGGGCGGGTACGCAGTATTTT.